A single sample gave rise to the 19 T cell receptor beta chains below, sequenced in a study of shared clonotypes between healthy human individuals (dated by TCRdb to about 2020). The library was generated by the immunoSEQ multiplex PCR assay. Sourced from immuneACCESS, this table was stored by TCRdb with only in-frame sequences that have V and J called. A share of the clones is absent; for the studies checked, an unresolved V gene accounts for under half, and the remainder has no known explanation. This sample is represented by roughly 680,000 clones; 55% to 75% of them were singletons. The leading ten clones occupy about 1.7% of the sample. Sequencing input: memory CD4+ T cells sorted from blood. The sample's cell subset or site label is to be understood as: CD45RA-negative fraction. These receptors originate from a woman aged 25 to 39 in good health.

This chain links TRBV10-3 with TRBJ2-5, with 7 bases fitting TRBD1. Matching the DNA end better, TRBJ2-7 makes the J call doubtful. The CDR3 loop spans 13 amino acids. In germline, CDR1 is ENHRY, CDR2 SYGVKD. CDR3 sequence: CAISRQGPYEQYF. In DNA form, the CDR3 reads TGTGCCATCAGTAGACAGGGTCCCTACGAGCAGTACTTC.

The rearrangement joins TRBV9 to TRBJ2-1; the D is unclear. CDR3 length: 13 residues. V lost 0 bases and J lost 10, with 11 bases in between. Germline CDR1 and CDR2: SGDLS and YYNGEE. In DNA, the CDR3 is TGTGCCAGCAGCGTAGAGCCGCGAGGCGAGCAGTTCTTC. It translates to CASSVEPRGEQFF.

The sample holds one count of this clone. Other DNA variants within this sample encode the same CDR3. The chain uses TRBV7-9 and TRBJ2-7; 8 bases align to TRBD1. Germline CDR1 SEHNR, CDR2 FQNEAQ (reference sequence). V trimming: 4 bases; J trimming: 3 bases; junction bases outside the gene matches: 8. The CDR3 consists of 15 residues. This chain's CDR3 is CASSSPGTGFYEQYF. The CDR3, as DNA: TGTGCCAGCAGCTCTCCGGGGACAGGTTTCTACGAGCAGTACTTC.

The chain combines TRBV5-1 with TRBJ1-1, with D perhaps TRBD1 (5 bases). The V end lost 4 bases, the J end lost 0 bases, and 13 bases lay between the germline ends. The CDR3 sequence is 15 residues long. Germline V gives CDR1 SGHRS, CDR2 YFSETQ. CDR3 nucleotides: TGCGCCAGCAGCATGACTATACAGGTGAACACTGAAGCTTTCTTT. Protein product: CASSMTIQVNTEAFF.

The chain is built from TRBV10-2 and TRBJ1-1; possibly TRBD1 for D (5 bases). The CDR3 is 13 amino acids. CDR1 is WSHSY, CDR2 SAAADI, per germline. Trimming pared 5 bases from V and 3 bases from J, leaving 10 bases between. The CDR3 spells CASSSQGYTEAFF. In DNA, the CDR3 is TGCGCCAGCAGTTCGCAGGGATACACTGAAGCTTTCTTT.

To note about this clone: Other DNA sequences in this specimen translate into the identical CDR3. The V and J genes are TRBV6-5 and TRBJ1-2, with 9 bases aligning to TRBD1. The ends lost 5 bases at V and 8 bases at J; junction bases unmatched: 6. CDR3 size: 13 residues. CDR1 is MNHEY and CDR2 is SVGAGI in the germline V gene. CDR3 loop: CASSRDRVGGYTF. The CDR3 bases are TGTGCCAGCAGTCGGGACAGGGTTGGAGGCTACACCTTC.

This clone was detected once. This rearrangement joins TRBV2 to TRBJ1-2; D perhaps matches TRBD1 (5 bases). The V gene lost 3 bases and the J gene lost 0 bases, with 14 bases spanning the gap. The CDR3 length is 16 residues. Germline assignment: CDR1 SNHLY and CDR2 FYNNEI. The CDR3 DNA reads as TGTGCCAGCAGTGATAAGTTTCAGGGATCTAACTATGGCTACACCTTC. Encoded protein: CASSDKFQGSNYGYTF.

The V gene is TRBV28, the J gene TRBJ1-5, with D unresolved. The V end was cut by 1 base, the J end by 7 bases, with 17 bases between. The CDR3 contains 16 residues. The germline gives CDR1 MDHEN, CDR2 SYDVKM. The chain's CDR3 is CASSLFGEVPGQPQHF. The CDR3 region has the DNA TGTGCCAGCAGTTTATTTGGGGAGGTTCCGGGCCAGCCCCAGCATTTT.

The chain has TRBV7-2 and TRBJ2-1, with TRBD2 identical over 9 bases. The CDR3 length is 16 residues. The V and J ends lost 1 base and 7 bases, in that order; junction bases with no gene match: 8. Germline loops: CDR1 SGHTA, CDR2 FQGNSA. In nucleotides, the CDR3 is TGTGCCAGCAGCTTAGAGTTTGCGGGAGGGCAAAATGAGCAGTTCTTC. Amino acid sequence: CASSLEFAGGQNEQFF.

The rearrangement uses TRBV11-2 and TRBJ2-2; D unclear. Germline CDR1 SGHAT, CDR2 FQNNGV. The V end lost 1 base, the J end lost 1 base, and 7 bases lay between the germline ends. The CDR3 sequence is 15 residues long. This CDR3 is CASSLASVNTGELFF. CDR3 nucleotide sequence: TGTGCCAGCAGCTTAGCTTCTGTGAACACCGGGGAGCTGTTTTTT.

This clone came up a few times. This chain connects TRBV11-3 to TRBJ2-2; TRBD1 might be the D (6 bases). Trimming took 8 bases from V and 1 from J, leaving 11 bases between them. The germline V gene has CDR1 SGHNT and CDR2 YENEEA. The CDR3 runs to 14 residues. The CDR3 bases are TGTGCCAGCTCCCAGGGACAGAACACCGGGGAGCTGTTTTTT. Its translation: CASSQGQNTGELFF.

The chain recombines TRBV15 with TRBJ2-7; D might be TRBD2 (6 bases). Germline V lookup: CDR1 LNHNV, CDR2 YYDKDF (reference sequence). The V and J ends lost 0 bases and 6 bases respectively, with 15 bases between them. The CDR3 runs to 15 residues. The CDR3 sequence is CATSRDRGLPSEQYF. The CDR3 DNA follows: TGTGCCACCAGCAGAGATCGAGGACTACCCTCCGAGCAGTACTTC. Based on the CDR3 plus reference TRBV15 and TRBJ2-7, the full variable domain is DAMVIQNPRYQVTQFGKPVTLSCSQTLNHNVMYWYQQKSSQAPKLLFHYYDKDFNNEADTPDNFQSRRPNTSFCFLDIRSPGLGDTAMYLCATSRDRGLPSEQYFGPGTRLTVT.

V is TRBV5-1 and J is TRBJ2-3; 7 bases align to TRBD2. Trimming removed 4 bases from V and 0 bases from J; junction bases left unmatched: 8. This CDR3 region has 16 residues. Per the germline V gene, CDR1 is SGHRS and CDR2 is YFSETQ. CDR3 residues: CASSPGTTTSTDTQYF. The CDR3 bases are TGCGCCAGCAGCCCGGGGACTACTACTAGCACAGATACGCAGTATTTT.

This chain joins TRBV19 and TRBJ1-5; 8 bases map to TRBD1. The CDR3 sequence is 19 residues long. Looked up from germline, CDR1 is LNHDA and CDR2 is SQIVND (reference sequence). Trimming took 6 bases from V and 6 from J; bases not matched to a gene: 22. In DNA, the CDR3 is TGTGCCAGTAGACAAAGGGGCGGAGGGGGACAGGTGTACGTTCAGCCCCAGCATTTT. It specifies CASRQRGGGGQVYVQPQHF. Full variable domain (missing parts from reference TRBV19 and TRBJ1-5): DGGITQSPKYLFRKEGQNVTLSCEQNLNHDAMYWYRQDPGQGLRLIYYSQIVNDFQKGDIAEGYSVSREKKESFPLTVTSAQKNPTAFYLCASRQRGGGGQVYVQPQHFGDGTRLSIL.

This clone showed up just once. The genes are TRBV5-3 and TRBJ2-3, with D perhaps matching TRBD1 (5 bases). TRBV5-3 is given ORF status, its function remaining uncertain. V lost 3 bases, J lost 0 bases, and 8 bases lay in between. The CDR3 extends over 14 amino acids. The CDR3 bases are TGTGCCAGAAGCTGCAGACAGAGCACAGATACGCAGTATTTT. Protein: CARSCRQSTDTQYF.

This clone was counted between two and nine times. CDR3 nucleotides: TGTGCCAGCAGGGGATACTCCGGGACAGTGTACCAAGAGACCCAGTACTTC. It specifies CASRGYSGTVYQETQYF. The J gene is TRBJ2-5, the V gene TRBV28, with 7 bases aligning to TRBD1. CDR3 length equals 17 residues. The ends lost 6 bases at V and 0 bases at J; junction bases unmatched: 13. Germline V gives CDR1 MDHEN, CDR2 SYDVKM.

The V and J genes are TRBV28 and TRBJ1-2; D unclear. Trimming pared 10 bases from V and 7 bases from J, leaving 13 bases between. The germline V gene encodes CDR1 MDHEN and CDR2 SYDVKM. CDR3 length: 11 amino acids. The CDR3 nucleotides read TGTGCCATCCCCGCGGGTCGTGGCTACACCTTC. Protein sequence: CAIPAGRGYTF.

The chain recombines TRBV28 with TRBJ2-7, with unresolved D. CDR1 MDHEN and CDR2 SYDVKM come from the germline V gene. V was cut by 2 bases and J by 0 bases, with 8 bases left in between. CDR3 length: 14 residues. CDR3 coding DNA: TGTGCCAGCAGTTTACCCCCTATCTCCTACGAGCAGTACTTC. Translated, it gives CASSLPPISYEQYF.

The J gene is TRBJ1-2, the V gene TRBV19, with D possibly matching TRBD1 (6 bases). Germline V gene lookup returns CDR1 LNHDA and CDR2 SQIVND (reference sequence). CDR3 length: 13 amino acids. V lost 11 bases and J 1 base, leaving 14 bases between the germline ends. The CDR3 loop reads CASRDTINYGYTF. CDR3 coding DNA: TGTGCCTCCCGGGACACCATTAACTATGGCTACACCTTC. The entire variable domain, with the rest obtained from reference TRBV19 and TRBJ1-2, is as follows: DGGITQSPKYLFRKEGQNVTLSCEQNLNHDAMYWYRQDPGQGLRLIYYSQIVNDFQKGDIAEGYSVSREKKESFPLTVTSAQKNPTAFYLCASRDTINYGYTFGSGTRLTVV.